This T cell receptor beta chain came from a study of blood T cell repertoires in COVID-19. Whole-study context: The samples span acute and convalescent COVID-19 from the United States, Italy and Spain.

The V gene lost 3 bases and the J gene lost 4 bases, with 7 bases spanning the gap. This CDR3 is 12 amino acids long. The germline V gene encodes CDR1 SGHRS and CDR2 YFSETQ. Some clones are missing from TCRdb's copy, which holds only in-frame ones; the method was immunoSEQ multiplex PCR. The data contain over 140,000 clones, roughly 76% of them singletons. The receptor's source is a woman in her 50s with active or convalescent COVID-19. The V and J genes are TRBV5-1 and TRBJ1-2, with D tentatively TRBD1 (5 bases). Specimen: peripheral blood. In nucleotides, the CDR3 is TGCGCCAGCAGCTCAGACAGCTATGGCTACACCTTC. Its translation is CASSSDSYGYTF.